These 32 T cell receptor beta chains originate from one sample sequenced in a study of beta chain features in type 1 diabetes. Expressed TCRB transcripts were sequenced after all isolated RNA was converted to cDNA. Using immunoSEQ multiplex PCR, the repertoire was profiled, and TCRdb retains in-frame clones only, with some absent. The top ten hold around 0.0099% of the sample, which has more than 300,000 clones, roughly 12% seen once. The study's findings and limits: All four CD4+ subsets of Type 1 diabetes patients contained TCRB CDR3s that were moderately but significantly shorter.

Antigen specificity for these receptors is unknown. The specimen was naive CD4+ T cells from blood. Source of these receptors: a woman aged 18-30 years with type 1 diabetes.

V is TRBV19 and J is TRBJ1-6; D is unclear. Germline values: CDR1 LNHDA, CDR2 SQIVND (reference sequence). V lost 1 base to trimming and J lost 5 bases, with 12 bases between them. The CDR3 has 16 residues. Here the CDR3 reads CASSIGRVVNNSPLHF. The DNA of the CDR3 is TGTGCCAGTAGTATAGGCCGAGTGGTGAATAATTCACCCCTCCACTTT.

The chain uses TRBV18 and TRBJ1-1; weak D call: TRBD1 (6 bases). V lost 6 bases, J lost 5 bases, and 13 bases lay in between. Germline V gene sequence: CDR1 KGHSH, CDR2 LQKENI. The CDR3 is 13 residues long. The CDR3 DNA is TGTGCCAGCTCTCGGGGGGCAGATACTGAAGCTTTCTTT. Its protein product is CASSRGADTEAFF.

There are a few counts of this clone. The chain combines TRBV2 with TRBJ2-1; 7 bases agree with TRBD2. V shed 11 bases and J 4 bases; nucleotides not matched to a gene: 11. CDR3 length: 14 amino acids. Germline V gene sequence: CDR1 SNHLY, CDR2 FYNNEI. CDR3 nucleotide sequence: TGTGCCGCTTCACGTACTAGCGAGTACAATGAGCAGTTCTTC. Translating gives CAASRTSEYNEQFF. Based on the CDR3 plus reference TRBV2 and TRBJ2-1, the full variable domain is EPEVTQTPSHQVTQMGQEVILRCVPISNHLYFYWYRQILGQKVEFLVSFYNNEISEKSEIFDDQFSVERPDGSNFTLKIRSTKLEDSAMYFCAASRTSEYNEQFFGPGTRLTVL.

There are a few counts of this clone. V usage is TRBV6-5 and J usage is TRBJ1-4; tentative D call: TRBD1 (6 bases). V was cut by 5 bases and J by 4 bases, with 14 bases left in between. The V gene's germline CDR1 is MNHEY and CDR2 SVGAGI. There are 15 residues in the CDR3. The CDR3 coding sequence is TGTGCCAGCAGTGCCGGGACAAGAAATAATGAAAAACTGTTTTTT. This codes for CASSAGTRNNEKLFF.

The chain recombines TRBV5-1 with TRBJ2-1, with 7 bases lining up with TRBD2. The V and J ends lost 0 bases and 12 bases, in that order; junction bases with no gene match: 6. CDR3 length: 13 residues. In germline, CDR1 is SGHRS, CDR2 YFSETQ. CDR3 in amino acids: CASSLARGEGQFF. CDR3 DNA: TGCGCCAGCAGCTTGGCCCGAGGGGAGGGGCAGTTCTTC.

This chain uses TRBV18 with TRBJ1-2; tentatively, D is TRBD1 (5 bases). Germline V gene sequence: CDR1 KGHSH, CDR2 LQKENI. V was pared by 4 bases and J by 3 bases, with 15 bases between. The length of the CDR3 is 15 residues. The CDR3 nucleotides read TGTGCCAGCTCACTTCCATCGACAGATTACTATGGCTACACCTTC. Its protein product is CASSLPSTDYYGYTF.

This clone was seen only a few times. The chain recombines TRBV28 with TRBJ2-7; 7 bases line up with TRBD1. This CDR3 is built from 15 residues. Germline V lookup: CDR1 MDHEN, CDR2 SYDVKM. V trimming: 6 bases; J trimming: 4 bases; junction bases outside the gene matches: 12. The CDR3 nucleotides read TGTGCCAGCAGGCCAAGAACAGGGGTAAAATACGAGCAGTACTTC. Protein product: CASRPRTGVKYEQYF.

The V call is TRBV29-1, the J call TRBJ2-3, with a tentative D call TRBD2 (7 bases). V shed 8 bases and J shed 3 bases, with 27 bases lying between them. Germline V gene sequence: CDR1 SQVTM, CDR2 ANQGSEA. There are 17 residues in the CDR3. In DNA form, the CDR3 reads TGCAGCTTCCTCCCATTGGACAGCCGCGGGAGAACAGATACGCAGTATTTT. Its translation: CSFLPLDSRGRTDTQYF.

V gene TRBV23-1 combines with J gene TRBJ2-5, with D perhaps matching TRBD2 (6 bases). TRBV23-1 is an ORF; its function is uncertain. The ends were cut back, 3 bases at V and 1 base at J, with 18 bases in the middle. The CDR3 runs to 17 residues. CDR3 protein: CASSQTARLVSQETQYF. The CDR3, as DNA: TGCGCCAGCAGTCAGACTGCCAGACTAGTATCCCAAGAGACCCAGTACTTC.

This chain connects TRBV11-2 to TRBJ1-4, with D maybe TRBD1 (6 bases). This CDR3 contains 17 residues. CDR1 and CDR2 (germline): SGHAT, FQNNGV. V was shortened by 1 base and J by 1 base, with 13 bases between the two germline ends. The CDR3 here is CASSLVGRGITNEKLFF. Here the CDR3 DNA reads TGTGCCAGCAGCTTAGTTGGCAGGGGAATAACTAATGAAAAACTGTTTTTT.

The V call is TRBV2, the J call TRBJ2-1; no definite D call. The CDR3 contains 15 residues. The V gene's germline CDR1 is SNHLY and CDR2 FYNNEI. V was shortened by 3 bases and J by 10 bases, with 19 bases between the two germline ends. This CDR3 reads CASSEVPAQVGEQFF. The CDR3 coding sequence is TGTGCCAGCAGTGAGGTCCCGGCTCAGGTAGGAGAGCAGTTCTTC.

J is TRBJ2-5 and V is TRBV5-4, with D perhaps TRBD1 (6 bases). This CDR3 spans 15 amino acids. The germline CDR1 and CDR2 sequences are SGHNT and YYREEE (reference sequence). V lost 0 bases to trimming and J lost 5 bases, with 14 bases between them. Here the CDR3 DNA reads TGTGCCAGCAGCTTGGTCTCCAGGGGAGTGGAGACCCAGTACTTC. Its protein product is CASSLVSRGVETQYF.

This clone occurred a few times. The V call is TRBV23-1, the J call TRBJ2-7; 9 bases line up with TRBD2. TRBV23-1 is an ORF; its function is uncertain. V lost 6 bases, J lost 2 bases, and 14 bases stayed unmatched. The CDR3 is 17 amino acids. Here the CDR3 reads CASSPTAASGITYEQYF. The CDR3 region has the DNA TGCGCCAGCAGCCCCACCGCCGCTAGCGGGATTACCTACGAGCAGTACTTC.

This sequence joins TRBV18 and TRBJ2-4, with a possible D match to TRBD2 (5 bases). Between the trimmed V and J ends, which lost 3 bases and 0 bases, there was a span of 9 bases. The germline V gene has CDR1 KGHSH and CDR2 LQKENI. The CDR3 length is 15 residues. The CDR3: CASSPEGLAKNIQYF. The CDR3 region has the DNA TGTGCCAGCTCACCGGAAGGACTAGCCAAAAACATTCAGTACTTC.

This clone came up a few times. V and J are TRBV27 and TRBJ2-3; D gene uncertain. V dropped 10 bases and J dropped 4 bases, with 15 bases sitting between them. Germline lookup yields CDR1 MNHEY and CDR2 SMNVEV (reference sequence). This CDR3 is built from 13 residues. This CDR3 reads CATRVPGPDTQYF. CDR3 bases: TGTGCCACTAGAGTGCCGGGTCCAGATACGCAGTATTTT.

The chain employs TRBV27 and TRBJ1-5; 8 bases map to TRBD1. The V and J ends lost 4 bases and 5 bases, in that order; junction bases with no gene match: 1. The length of the CDR3 is 13 residues. Germline V gene sequence: CDR1 MNHEY, CDR2 SMNVEV (reference sequence). CDR3 amino acids: CASSSQGDQPQHF. In DNA, the CDR3 is TGTGCCAGCAGTTCACAGGGGGATCAGCCCCAGCATTTT.

This clone has just a few counts. Distinct nucleotide sequences in the sample also encode this CDR3. The V and J genes are TRBV29-1 and TRBJ1-2; D is unclear. Germline V lookup: CDR1 SQVTM, CDR2 ANQGSEA. The CDR3 is 10 residues long. V lost 4 bases and J 6 bases, leaving 6 bases between the germline ends. The CDR3 DNA reads TGCAGCGTTGGAGGTGATGGCTACACCTTC. Protein sequence: CSVGGDGYTF. The whole variable domain, remainder taken from reference TRBV29-1 and TRBJ1-2, is SAVISQKPSRDICQRGTSLTIQCQVDSQVTMMFWYRQQPGQSLTLIATANQGSEATYESGFVIDKFPISRPNLTFSTLTVSNMSPEDSSIYLCSVGGDGYTFGSGTRLTVV.

The chain joins TRBV4-3 to TRBJ1-2; D is possibly TRBD1 (6 bases). This CDR3 has 16 amino acids. V was shortened by 0 bases and J by 4 bases, with 15 bases between the two germline ends. CDR1 and CDR2 (germline): LGHNA, YSLEER. The CDR3 sequence is CASSQDIRGSRYGYTF. CDR3 coding DNA: TGCGCCAGCAGCCAAGATATAAGGGGGTCTCGCTATGGCTACACCTTC.

The chain's CDR3 is CASSLDGQTKAFF. Here the CDR3 DNA reads TGTGCCAGCAGTCTCGACGGACAGACCAAAGCTTTCTTT. V is TRBV28 and J is TRBJ1-1; possible D gene TRBD1, 6 bases. V was trimmed by 5 bases and J by 9 bases, leaving 16 bases between them. CDR1 is MDHEN and CDR2 is SYDVKM in the germline V gene. The CDR3 is 13 residues long.

The table lists this clone with a few counts. The rearrangement links TRBV6-5 to TRBJ2-3; TRBD1 matches at 8 bases. CDR3 length equals 15 residues. Germline trimming cut 6 bases from V and 1 base from J; bases unmatched to any gene: 6. CDR1 MNHEY and CDR2 SVGAGI come from the germline V gene. The CDR3: CASSPGTGRTDTQYF. The CDR3 nucleotides are TGTGCCAGCAGCCCCGGGACAGGACGCACAGATACGCAGTATTTT.

This clone was seen only a few times. The chain uses TRBV6-5 and TRBJ2-5, with D possibly TRBD1 on 6 matching bases. The germline V gene has CDR1 MNHEY and CDR2 SVGAGI. There are 13 residues in the CDR3. V was clipped by 4 bases and J by 7 bases, with 13 bases between them. The chain's CDR3 is CASSSGTIGTQYF. CDR3 DNA sequence: TGTGCCAGCAGTTCCGGGACAATCGGGACCCAGTACTTC.

For this clone: A read error may produce the germline difference seen at one junction end. This rearrangement joins TRBV7-7 to TRBJ2-1; D possibly corresponds to TRBD2 (7 bases). The CDR3 has 15 residues. CDR1 and CDR2 (germline): SSHAT, FNYEAQ (reference sequence). The CDR3: CASIGRGDTYNEQFF. Here the CDR3 DNA reads TGTGCTAGCATTGGACGGGGGGACACATACAATGAGCAGTTCTTC.

This rearrangement joins TRBV7-3 to TRBJ2-5; 9 nucleotides align to TRBD2. This CDR3 has 15 amino acids. V was pared by 4 bases and J by 1 base, with 4 bases of the junction left unmatched. CDR1 and CDR2 (germline): SGHTA, FQGTGA. The CDR3 DNA sequence: TGTGCCAGCAGCTCGACTAGCGGACCCCAAGAGACCCAGTACTTC. The encoded protein is CASSSTSGPQETQYF. Full variable domain (outside the CDR3, taken from reference TRBV7-3 and TRBJ2-5): GAGVSQTPSNKVTEKGKYVELRCDPISGHTALYWYRQSLGQGPEFLIYFQGTGAADDSGLPNDRFFAVRPEGSVSTLKIQRTERGDSAVYLCASSSTSGPQETQYFGPGTRLLVL.

V and J are TRBV18 and TRBJ1-1; no firm D call. This CDR3 has 14 residues. Trimming shortened V by 0 bases and J by 5 bases, and 10 bases separated the two germline ends. The germline V gene has CDR1 KGHSH and CDR2 LQKENI. In nucleotides, the CDR3 is TGTGCCAGCTCACCACCTTCATCGGGAACTGAAGCTTTCTTT. This codes for CASSPPSSGTEAFF.

This clone was seen a handful of times. In DNA, the CDR3 is TGTGCCAGCAGTTTAGGGCTGTGGGCTTTCTTT. Its translation: CASSLGLWAFF. The genes are TRBV28 and TRBJ1-1; D remains ambiguous. The CDR3 totals 11 residues. The V and J ends lost 2 bases and 11 bases respectively, with 9 bases between them. Germline values: CDR1 MDHEN, CDR2 SYDVKM.

This clone was recorded a few times. V gene TRBV6-4 combines with J gene TRBJ2-5; D gene ambiguous. Germline values: CDR1 MRHNA, CDR2 SNTAGT. CDR3 length: 13 amino acids. The V end was cut by 5 bases, the J end by 3 bases, with 10 bases between. CDR3 region: CASSHREKETQYF. CDR3 in DNA: TGTGCCAGCAGTCACAGAGAGAAAGAGACCCAGTACTTC.

This clone was picked up a small number of times. The chain couples TRBV28 to TRBJ1-4; TRBD1 aligns across 11 bases. This CDR3 spans 14 amino acids. V shed 8 bases, J shed 1 base, and the junction held 0 bases outside the gene matches. Germline V gene sequence: CDR1 MDHEN, CDR2 SYDVKM. CDR3 nucleotides: TGTGCCAGCGGGACAGGGGGAACTAATGAAAAACTGTTTTTT. Translating gives CASGTGGTNEKLFF.

This clone came up a few times. The chain links TRBV4-3 to TRBJ2-1; the D gene is possibly TRBD1 (6 bases). V lost 0 bases to trimming and J lost 9 bases, with 15 bases between them. Germline CDR1 and CDR2: LGHNA and YSLEER. The CDR3 length is 15 residues. In DNA, the CDR3 is TGCGCCAGCAGCCAAGAGCGGCAGGGGTTAGGTGAGCAGTTCTTC. Translated: CASSQERQGLGEQFF.

The rearrangement links TRBV29-1 to TRBJ2-7; 10 positions agree with TRBD2. The V segment lost 6 bases and the J segment 3 bases; nucleotides outside the gene matches: 8. Germline V CDR1 and CDR2: SQVTM, ANQGSEA. The CDR3 is 14 residues long. DNA for the CDR3: TGCAGCGTCGTGCCTAGCGGGAGTGACTACGAGCAGTACTTC. Its protein is CSVVPSGSDYEQYF.

In DNA form, the CDR3 reads TGTGCCAGCAGCGGGGGGACGGATTATGGCTACACCTTC. Protein: CASSGGTDYGYTF. The chain is built from TRBV7-9 and TRBJ1-2, with D possibly TRBD1 on 5 matching bases. V was shortened by 5 bases and J by 5 bases, with 12 bases between the two germline ends. Germline CDR1 reads SEHNR; CDR2 reads FQNEAQ (reference sequence). The CDR3 runs 13 residues.

This chain joins TRBV4-3 and TRBJ2-3; D is ambiguous. This CDR3 region has 15 residues. V was cut by 0 bases and J by 2 bases, with 9 bases left in between. Germline CDR1 and CDR2: LGHNA and YSLEER. The CDR3 loop is CASSQDGTITDTQYF. CDR3 nucleotides: TGCGCCAGCAGCCAAGATGGCACAATCACAGATACGCAGTATTTT.

This chain connects TRBV7-9 to TRBJ2-3, with 10 nucleotides matching TRBD2. Germline CDR1 reads SEHNR; CDR2 reads FQNEAQ (reference sequence). CDR3 length equals 18 residues. V lost 4 bases and J lost 1; bases outside the gene matches: 11. The CDR3 spells CASSSSSSGSKGTDTQYF. The DNA for the CDR3 is TGTGCCAGCAGCTCGAGTTCTAGCGGGAGTAAAGGCACAGATACGCAGTATTTT. The full variable domain, in which reference TRBV7-9 and TRBJ2-3 provide the parts outside the CDR3, is DTGVSQNPRHKITKRGQNVTFRCDPISEHNRLYWYRQTLGQGPEFLTYFQNEAQLEKSRLLSDRFSAERPKGSFSTLEIQRTEQGDSAMYLCASSSSSSGSKGTDTQYFGPGTRLTVL.